The rows below give T cell receptor beta chains drawn from one sample of a study of blood T cells in healthy people across ages. TCRdb re-called the 5' RACE reads with MiXCR, one entry per CDR3 protein. The sample has about 640,000 distinct CDR3 sequences; under 65% are singletons. Sequenced input: blood. The source is a man in his 60s in good health. Both conserved end residues are part of each CDR3. D genes are given only for firm matches. Clone size, where shown, is once, few, many, or a class for clones that have expanded.

V gene	D gene	clone size	J gene	CDR3 DNA	CDR3 protein
TRBV20-1	.	few	TRBJ2-3	TGCAGTGCTAGAGGGAGGGACACCAGGTCCCCCACAGATACGCAGTATTTT	CSARGRDTRSPTDTQYF
TRBV29-1	.	many	TRBJ2-5	TGCAGCGTTGTCGGCCAGGGCCAAGAGACCCAGTACTTC	CSVVGQGQETQYF
TRBV20-1	.	.	TRBJ2-5	TGCAGTACAAATCAACAGGGACGGGAGACCCAGTACTTC	CSTNQQGRETQYF
TRBV3-1	.	.	TRBJ2-4	TGTGCCAGCAGCCAAGAGGGTAACAACATTCAGTACTTC	CASSQEGNNIQYF
TRBV3-1	.	.	TRBJ2-2	TGTGCCAGCAGCCAAGGTGGGGGAACGAACACCGGGGAGCTGTTTTTT	CASSQGGGTNTGELFF
TRBV28	.	.	TRBJ1-4	TGTGCCAGCAGTGCCCCGGGCCCGCTTAATGAAAAACTGTTTTTT	CASSAPGPLNEKLFF
TRBV2	TRBD2	.	TRBJ2-1	TGTGCCAGCAGTCTAGCGGGAGGCTACCCCAATGAGCAGTTCTTC	CASSLAGGYPNEQFF
TRBV2	TRBD2	.	TRBJ2-4	TGTGCCAGCAGTGGCTCCGGGGGGGCGCCCAAAAACATTCAGTACTTC	CASSGSGGAPKNIQYF
TRBV20-1	TRBD1	.	TRBJ1-5	TGCAGTGCACCAATACCGGGACAGACAAATCAGCCCCAGCATTTT	CSAPIPGQTNQPQHF
TRBV20-1	.	.	TRBJ2-7	TGCAGTGCTAAGGAGGGGGGGAGCTCCTACGAGCAGTACTTC	CSAKEGGSSYEQYF
TRBV2	TRBD1	.	TRBJ2-1	TGTGCCAGCAGCAACAGGGGTACCTACAATGAGCAGTTCTTC	CASSNRGTYNEQFF
TRBV4-2	TRBD1	few	TRBJ2-7	TGCGCCAGCAGCCAAGCGGGGACAGGGCCCTACGAGCAGTACTTC	CASSQAGTGPYEQYF
TRBV29-1	.	few	TRBJ2-7	TGCAGCGTAGCCGGGCTGGCGGCCCACGAGCAGTACTTC	CSVAGLAAHEQYF
TRBV5-1	.	.	TRBJ2-7	TGCGCCAGCAGCCCTCAACCGGGACAATCCTACGAGCAGTACTTC	CASSPQPGQSYEQYF
TRBV20-1	TRBD2	.	TRBJ2-3	TGCAGTGCCCCCAACCCCGGGACTAGCGTCCCAGATACGCAGTATTTT	CSAPNPGTSVPDTQYF
TRBV5-1	TRBD2	.	TRBJ2-3	TGCGCCAGCAGCTCGTACGGGGGGTTAACAGATACGCAGTATTTT	CASSSYGGLTDTQYF
TRBV11-3	.	.	TRBJ2-1	TGTGCCAGCAGCCCCGAGACTCGGGGTGAGCAGTTCTTC	CASSPETRGEQFF
TRBV5-1	TRBD1	many	TRBJ2-5	TGTGCCAGCAGTTTAGGCGACAGGGGGAGGGAGACCCAGTACTTC	CASSLGDRGRETQYF
TRBV10-3	.	.	TRBJ1-5	TGTGCCATCAGTGAGCGGGGAGGTTTAGATCAGCCCCAGCATTTT	CAISERGGLDQPQHF
TRBV10-2	TRBD2	.	TRBJ2-5	TGCGCCAGCAGTGAACTAGCGGGGACCCAGTACTTC	CASSELAGTQYF
TRBV5-1	TRBD1	.	TRBJ2-5	TGCGCCAGCAGCTTGGCCGACAGGGGGGCACAAGAGACCCAGTACTTC	CASSLADRGAQETQYF
TRBV29-1	.	few	TRBJ2-2	TGCAGCGTTCGGAGGGCGAACACCGGGGAGCTGTTTTTT	CSVRRANTGELFF
TRBV20-1	TRBD1	few	TRBJ2-4	TGCAGTGCGGGGGCAGGGGACAGGAGATCTGACATTCAGTACTTC	CSAGAGDRRSDIQYF
TRBV13	.	few	TRBJ2-5	TGTGCCAGCAGCTTAAGAGGGGGGGCCCAAGAGACCCAGTACTTC	CASSLRGGAQETQYF
TRBV19	.	.	TRBJ2-6	TGTGCCAGTAGTATTGGGCTGAACTCTGGGGCCAACGTCCTGACTTTC	CASSIGLNSGANVLTF
TRBV3-1	TRBD2	.	TRBJ2-3	TGTGCCAGCAGCCAAGGAGCGGCGGGGGAAGGCGCAGATACGCAGTATTTT	CASSQGAAGEGADTQYF
TRBV5-6	.	.	TRBJ1-2	TGTGCCAGCAGAGGAGGCCTGGGCAACTATGGCTACACCTTC	CASRGGLGNYGYTF
TRBV7-7	TRBD2	few	TRBJ2-1	TGTGCCAGCAGCTTAGAATTGCCTAGCGGGGCCTACAATGAGCAGTTCTTC	CASSLELPSGAYNEQFF
TRBV20-1	.	.	TRBJ1-4	TGCAGTGCTAGATCATACAGGAGAACGGATGAAAAACTGTTTTTT	CSARSYRRTDEKLFF
TRBV6-6	.	once	TRBJ2-3	TGTGCCAGCAGTTACTCGAGGGATAGCAGCACAGATACGCAGTATTTT	CASSYSRDSSTDTQYF
TRBV10-1	.	few	TRBJ1-4	TGCGCCAGCACTCTTAACGGACCTTCCATGGGTGAAAAACTGTTTTTT	CASTLNGPSMGEKLFF
TRBV7-9	.	.	TRBJ1-2	TGTGCCAGCAGCACCAGATATGGCTACACCTTC	CASSTRYGYTF
TRBV4-2	TRBD2	.	TRBJ2-1	TGTGCCAGCAGCCGGGGTAGCGGGGTTTCCTACAATGAGCAGTTCTTC	CASSRGSGVSYNEQFF
TRBV5-1	TRBD2	.	TRBJ2-1	TGCGCCAGCAGCACTAGCGGGGGGATGGCTGAGCAGTTCTTC	CASSTSGGMAEQFF
TRBV6-1	TRBD1	few	TRBJ1-6	TGTGCCAGCAGCTCCACCGGACAGGGCGGCTCCTATAATTCACCCCTCCACTTT	CASSSTGQGGSYNSPLHF
TRBV6-5	.	.	TRBJ1-1	TGTGCCAGCAGTTACTCCGCAGGGGCTATGGTTATCACTGAAGCTTTCTTT	CASSYSAGAMVITEAFF
TRBV12-3/TRBV12-4	.	.	TRBJ1-1	TGTGCCAGCAGAAAGGCGGGGGTGAGGGACACTGAAGCTTTCTTT	CASRKAGVRDTEAFF
TRBV5-5	.	.	TRBJ2-1	TGTGCCAGCAGCTACCGGACCCCAAATGAGCAGTTCTTC	CASSYRTPNEQFF
TRBV20-1	.	.	TRBJ2-7	TGCAGTGCAGTTTCGGGCAACTTCTCCTACGAGCAGTACTTC	CSAVSGNFSYEQYF
TRBV10-3	.	once	TRBJ1-2	TGTGCCATCAGTCCCAGGGAGGGCCAGACGGTTAACTATGGCTACACCTTC	CAISPREGQTVNYGYTF
TRBV10-3	.	.	TRBJ2-2	TGTGCCATCGGGTGGCGGGACCGAACGAACACCGGGGAGCTGTTTTTT	CAIGWRDRTNTGELFF
TRBV29-1	.	.	TRBJ2-1	TGCAGCGTTGAAGATCAGGCGTTGATCGGCGATGAGCAGTTCTTC	CSVEDQALIGDEQFF
TRBV5-1	.	.	TRBJ1-6	TGCGCCAGCAGCTTGGGCGGGACGAATAATTCACCCCTCCACTTT	CASSLGGTNNSPLHF